Listed below are T cell receptor beta chains from one sample, sequenced in a study of regulatory T cells in long-lasting Graves disease. MiXCR, applied by TCRdb to the multiplex PCR reads, yields one record per CDR3 protein. The table has around 400,000 distinct CDR3 sequences, 15% seen once. The sequenced sample was peripheral blood mononuclear cells (PBMCs), obtained at new diagnosis, from a patient treated with antithyroid drugs. These receptors were obtained from a female donor with Graves disease. The CDR3 runs from the conserved cysteine through the conserved F or W. A D gene is named only where the DNA matches it firmly.

d_call | v_call | cdr3_aa
. | TRBV2 | CASTPIARADTQYF
. | TRBV6-1 | CASKIRRTMNTEAFF
. | TRBV20-1 | CSARGAGSSYNSPLHF
TRBD1 | TRBV29-1 | CSVETGAIEAFF
TRBD1 | TRBV20-1 | CSAGPSWDRVRNEQFF
. | TRBV27 | CASSLSRGGNEQFF
. | TRBV20-1 | CSARDDGQRINQPQHF
TRBD2 | TRBV12-3/TRBV12-4 | CASSWSGTVNEQFF
TRBD2 | TRBV10-3 | CAINLAGEGYEQYF
TRBD1 | TRBV10-3 | CAIRDRDRGTDTQYF
. | TRBV4-3 | CASSQDGDLAEQYF
. | TRBV7-3 | CASSYRRGNSPLHF
TRBD1 | TRBV5-6 | CASSFPTGEYGYTF
. | TRBV4-1 | CASSQPRGSDEQFF
. | TRBV6-1 | CASSVQVRNSPLHF
TRBD2 | TRBV11-2 | CASSLGASGGTDTQYF
. | TRBV30 | CAWDIQGGNEQYF
. | TRBV16 | CASSQSWGLRYEQYF
. | TRBV7-2 | CASSRTGPREKLFF
TRBD2 | TRBV5-1 | CASSPRLAGDEQYF
. | TRBV7-9 | CASSLGIRDTQYF
. | TRBV9 | CASSVVWGFTDTQYF
. | TRBV6-1 | CASSTSGGGSYGYTF
TRBD2 | TRBV7-2 | CASSYRMLAGYYEQYF
. | TRBV20-1 | CSARDGGLPHQPQHF
TRBD1 | TRBV12-3/TRBV12-4 | CASSLAGQLNTEAFF
. | TRBV27 | CASSLSWGGGNTEAFF
. | TRBV27 | CASSSNPILYGYTF
. | TRBV20-1 | CSAPGVLNTEAFF
TRBD2 | TRBV2 | CASRFLAGGPTDTQYF
TRBD1 | TRBV5-1 | CASSLSGGYTGELFF
. | TRBV28 | CASSLYDSTHQPQHF
. | TRBV6-2/TRBV6-3 | CASTRVGFSGQETQYF
. | TRBV29-1 | CSVVEGNSNQPQHF
TRBD1 | TRBV5-4 | CASSLRGQGAYEKLFF
. | TRBV3-1 | CASSQGAGASYEQYF
. | TRBV3-1 | CASSGDPGLSRYEQYF
. | TRBV10-3 | CAISESRLRLNTEAFF
TRBD2 | TRBV28 | CASRATGGLRTSGRHQETQYF
. | TRBV3-1 | CASSQEGSSYLDTQYF
. | TRBV20-1 | CSARDYTANYGYTF
. | TRBV12-3/TRBV12-4 | CASSLARRGHYNEQFF
TRBD1 | TRBV12-3/TRBV12-4 | CASRLQGSNEKLFF
TRBD2 | TRBV12-3/TRBV12-4 | CASAEHGREQETQHF